This TCR beta chain stems from a study of blood T cell repertoires in COVID-19. Study background: Acute and convalescent COVID-19 samples came from the United States, Italy and Spain. Sources were T cells, B-cell-depleted T cells, or PBMCs; the material itself was cDNA or gDNA.

V dropped 5 bases and J dropped 4 bases, with 14 bases sitting between them. Germline CDR1 is SEHNR and CDR2 is FQNEAQ (reference sequence). The CDR3 has 15 amino acids. In the original workflow: Quantification of nucleated cells was approximated via reference gene primer amplification. The protocol was immunoSEQ multiplex PCR, while the TCRdb copy is restricted to in-frame clones and leaves out a portion. V and J calls and clone size follow that table, whereas D and trimming were derived from the DNA. The sample holds roughly 200,000 clones, about 85% seen once. This clone has only one observation. The sequenced sample consisted of peripheral blood. The TCR comes from a woman in her thirties with active or convalescent COVID-19. This chain uses TRBV7-9 with TRBJ2-2; the D gene is possibly TRBD2 (6 bases). The DNA of the CDR3 is TGTGCCAGCAGCCCAGGAGGAGGGGTCACCGGGGAGCTGTTTTTT. This translates into CASSPGGGVTGELFF.